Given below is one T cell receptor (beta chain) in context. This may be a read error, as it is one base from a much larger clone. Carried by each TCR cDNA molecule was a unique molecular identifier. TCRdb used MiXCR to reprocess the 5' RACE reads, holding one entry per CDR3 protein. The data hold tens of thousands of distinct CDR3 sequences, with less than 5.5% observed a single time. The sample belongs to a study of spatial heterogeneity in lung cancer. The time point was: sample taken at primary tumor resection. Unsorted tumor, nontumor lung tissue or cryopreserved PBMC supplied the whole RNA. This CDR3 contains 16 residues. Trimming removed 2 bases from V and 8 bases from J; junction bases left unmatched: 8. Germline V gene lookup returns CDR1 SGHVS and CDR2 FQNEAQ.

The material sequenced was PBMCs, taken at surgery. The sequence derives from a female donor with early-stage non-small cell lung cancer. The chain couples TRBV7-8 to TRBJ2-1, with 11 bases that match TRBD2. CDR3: CASSLLAGGVFDEQFF. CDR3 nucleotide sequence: TGTGCCAGCAGCTTATTAGCGGGAGGGGTGTTCGATGAGCAGTTCTTC.